A selection of T cell receptor beta chains follows, all from one sample in a study of CD8 T cells in Susac syndrome. TCRdb redid the calling of the immunoSEQ multiplex PCR reads with MiXCR, one entry per CDR3 protein. Of more than 150,000 distinct CDR3 sequences detected, roughly 95% appear once; the ten largest clones hold around 0.12%. Input material: CD4+ T cells from PBMCs. The receptors were sampled from a human donor with Susac syndrome. Both conserved end residues are part of each CDR3. The order of the fields is V gene, D gene, J gene, CDR3 protein, CDR3 DNA. The D gene is left open where the match is weak.

v_call: TRBV29-1
d_call: TRBD1
j_call: TRBJ2-7
cdr3_aa: CSGGDSIYEQYF
cdr3_nt: TGCAGCGGAGGGGACAGCATCTACGAGCAGTACTTC

v_call: TRBV29-1
d_call: .
j_call: TRBJ1-5
cdr3_aa: CSVAADINQPQHF
cdr3_nt: TGCAGCGTTGCGGCGGATATCAATCAGCCCCAGCATTTT

v_call: TRBV15
d_call: .
j_call: TRBJ2-2
cdr3_aa: CATSRVTGELFF
cdr3_nt: TGTGCCACCAGCAGAGTTACCGGGGAGCTGTTTTTT

v_call: TRBV15
d_call: .
j_call: TRBJ2-1
cdr3_aa: CATGDDSHNEQFF
cdr3_nt: TGTGCCACCGGGGATGACTCTCACAATGAGCAGTTCTTC

v_call: TRBV28
d_call: .
j_call: TRBJ2-1
cdr3_aa: CATNSLWKGNNEQFF
cdr3_nt: TGTGCCACCAATTCGCTGTGGAAGGGAAACAATGAGCAGTTCTTC

v_call: TRBV20-1
d_call: TRBD1
j_call: TRBJ2-1
cdr3_aa: CSASTGTNNNEQFF
cdr3_nt: TGCAGTGCGTCGACAGGGACGAACAACAATGAGCAGTTCTTC

v_call: TRBV7-3
d_call: .
j_call: TRBJ1-6
cdr3_aa: CASSLSGGSSPLHF
cdr3_nt: TGTGCCAGCAGCTTAAGTGGGGGCAGTTCACCCCTCCACTTT

v_call: TRBV15
d_call: .
j_call: TRBJ2-3
cdr3_aa: CATSRELARQGGTDTQYF
cdr3_nt: TGTGCCACCAGCAGAGAACTAGCTAGACAGGGAGGAACAGATACGCAGTATTTT

v_call: TRBV4-3
d_call: TRBD2
j_call: TRBJ2-1
cdr3_aa: CASSQVPGPGLAAYNEQFF
cdr3_nt: TGCGCCAGCAGCCAAGTCCCCGGGCCCGGACTAGCGGCTTACAATGAGCAGTTCTTC

v_call: TRBV30
d_call: .
j_call: TRBJ2-6
cdr3_aa: CAWSVAFVGANVLTF
cdr3_nt: TGTGCCTGGAGTGTAGCCTTCGTGGGGGCCAACGTCCTGACTTTC

v_call: TRBV5-1
d_call: .
j_call: TRBJ2-1
cdr3_aa: CASSSGRPNEQFF
cdr3_nt: TGCGCCAGCAGCTCCGGACGCCCCAATGAGCAGTTCTTC

v_call: TRBV30
d_call: .
j_call: TRBJ1-5
cdr3_aa: CAWSANGLVQPQHF
cdr3_nt: TGTGCCTGGAGCGCCAACGGACTTGTCCAGCCCCAGCATTTT

v_call: TRBV6-5
d_call: TRBD1
j_call: TRBJ2-4
cdr3_aa: CASSADRSLNIQYF
cdr3_nt: TGTGCCAGCAGCGCGGACAGGAGCCTAAACATTCAGTACTTC

v_call: TRBV18
d_call: .
j_call: TRBJ1-1
cdr3_aa: CASSQGEETEAFF
cdr3_nt: TGTGCCAGCTCACAGGGGGAAGAGACTGAAGCTTTCTTT

v_call: TRBV20-1
d_call: TRBD2
j_call: TRBJ2-3
cdr3_aa: CSAESGGGQPTDTQYF
cdr3_nt: TGCAGTGCCGAGTCCGGGGGGGGACAACCCACAGATACGCAGTATTTT

v_call: TRBV4-1
d_call: .
j_call: TRBJ1-2
cdr3_aa: CASTRGPGLGYTF
cdr3_nt: TGCGCCAGCACCAGAGGGCCAGGGCTGGGCTACACCTTC

v_call: TRBV5-4
d_call: TRBD1
j_call: TRBJ1-6
cdr3_aa: CASSRDRGSYNSPLHF
cdr3_nt: TGTGCCAGCAGCCGGGACAGGGGCTCCTATAATTCACCCCTCCACTTT

v_call: TRBV5-6
d_call: .
j_call: TRBJ2-5
cdr3_aa: CASRTNTRGETQYF
cdr3_nt: TGTGCCAGCAGAACGAATACTAGGGGAGAGACCCAGTACTTC

v_call: TRBV29-1
d_call: .
j_call: TRBJ1-1
cdr3_aa: CSVGRTQGTEAFF
cdr3_nt: TGCAGCGTCGGGAGGACACAGGGCACTGAAGCTTTCTTT

v_call: TRBV4-3
d_call: .
j_call: TRBJ2-7
cdr3_aa: CASSQYQGSSYEQYF
cdr3_nt: TGCGCCAGCAGCCAATACCAGGGGTCCTCCTACGAGCAGTACTTC

v_call: TRBV29-1
d_call: .
j_call: TRBJ1-1
cdr3_aa: CSVDPFLGNTEAFF
cdr3_nt: TGCAGCGTTGACCCTTTCCTAGGGAATACTGAAGCTTTCTTT

v_call: TRBV4-3
d_call: TRBD1
j_call: TRBJ1-2
cdr3_aa: CASSQDNTGGGGYTF
cdr3_nt: TGCGCCAGCAGCCAAGATAACACAGGGGGCGGTGGCTACACCTTC

v_call: TRBV6-2/TRBV6-3
d_call: .
j_call: TRBJ1-4
cdr3_aa: CASSYPDGNEKLFF
cdr3_nt: TGTGCCAGCAGTTACCCCGATGGAAATGAAAAACTGTTTTTT

v_call: TRBV6-5
d_call: TRBD2
j_call: TRBJ2-5
cdr3_aa: CASTWTSGSLAGETQYF
cdr3_nt: TGTGCCAGCACTTGGACTAGCGGGAGCTTAGCTGGAGAGACCCAGTACTTC

v_call: TRBV4-1
d_call: TRBD2
j_call: TRBJ2-1
cdr3_aa: CASSHLQLAGGYNEQFF
cdr3_nt: TGCGCCAGCAGCCATCTTCAACTAGCGGGGGGATACAATGAGCAGTTCTTC

v_call: TRBV7-9
d_call: .
j_call: TRBJ2-1
cdr3_aa: CASSHLIRDQSREQFF
cdr3_nt: TGTGCCAGCAGCCATTTGATCCGGGACCAATCCCGGGAGCAGTTCTTC

v_call: TRBV20-1
d_call: .
j_call: TRBJ1-5
cdr3_aa: CSARAGNQPQHF
cdr3_nt: TGCAGTGCTAGGGCAGGGAATCAGCCCCAGCATTTT

v_call: TRBV7-2
d_call: .
j_call: TRBJ2-7
cdr3_aa: CASSLGDFYEQYF
cdr3_nt: TGTGCCAGCAGCTTAGGGGACTTCTACGAGCAGTACTTC

v_call: TRBV20-1
d_call: .
j_call: TRBJ2-2
cdr3_aa: CSASAVNTGELFF
cdr3_nt: TGCAGTGCTAGCGCGGTTAACACCGGGGAGCTGTTTTTT

v_call: TRBV6-5
d_call: TRBD1
j_call: TRBJ1-2
cdr3_aa: CASKFQGARGYTF
cdr3_nt: TGTGCCAGCAAGTTCCAGGGGGCGCGCGGCTACACCTTC

v_call: TRBV19
d_call: .
j_call: TRBJ2-6
cdr3_aa: CASSRAGASGANVLTF
cdr3_nt: TGTGCCAGTAGTAGGGCAGGGGCCTCTGGGGCCAACGTCCTGACTTTC

v_call: TRBV30
d_call: TRBD1
j_call: TRBJ1-1
cdr3_aa: CAWRRDRDLSEAFF
cdr3_nt: TGTGCCTGGAGGCGGGACAGGGATTTGTCTGAAGCTTTCTTT

v_call: TRBV19
d_call: TRBD2
j_call: TRBJ2-5
cdr3_aa: CASKKLAGPQETQYF
cdr3_nt: TGTGCCAGTAAAAAACTAGCGGGACCACAAGAGACCCAGTACTTC

v_call: TRBV19
d_call: .
j_call: TRBJ1-5
cdr3_aa: CASSILWPGRYNQPQHF
cdr3_nt: TGTGCCAGTAGTATACTTTGGCCAGGAAGGTACAATCAGCCCCAGCATTTT

v_call: TRBV29-1
d_call: .
j_call: TRBJ2-1
cdr3_aa: CSAVRFWSVNEQFF
cdr3_nt: TGCAGCGCCGTACGTTTTTGGTCCGTCAATGAGCAGTTCTTC

v_call: TRBV29-1
d_call: .
j_call: TRBJ1-1
cdr3_aa: CSVVGRVAEAFF
cdr3_nt: TGCAGCGTTGTGGGGAGAGTTGCTGAAGCTTTCTTT

v_call: TRBV12-3/TRBV12-4
d_call: .
j_call: TRBJ2-7
cdr3_aa: CASSLWYEQYF
cdr3_nt: TGTGCCAGCAGTTTATGGTACGAGCAGTACTTC

v_call: TRBV4-3
d_call: TRBD1
j_call: TRBJ2-1
cdr3_aa: CASSRRQGNEQFF
cdr3_nt: TGCGCCAGCAGCCGCCGACAGGGAAATGAGCAGTTCTTC

v_call: TRBV5-1
d_call: .
j_call: TRBJ2-5
cdr3_aa: CASSSGVGAQETQYF
cdr3_nt: TGCGCCAGCAGCTCGGGGGTTGGAGCGCAAGAGACCCAGTACTTC

v_call: TRBV21-1
d_call: .
j_call: TRBJ1-1
cdr3_aa: CASSYRGRNTEAFF
cdr3_nt: TGTGCCAGCAGCTACAGGGGACGGAACACTGAAGCTTTCTTT

v_call: TRBV19
d_call: TRBD1
j_call: TRBJ2-5
cdr3_aa: CASSIVDRGLQETQYF
cdr3_nt: TGTGCCAGTAGTATAGTCGACAGGGGGCTACAAGAGACCCAGTACTTC

v_call: TRBV7-9
d_call: .
j_call: TRBJ2-3
cdr3_aa: CASSWATSTDTQYF
cdr3_nt: TGTGCCAGCAGCTGGGCCACTAGCACAGATACGCAGTATTTT

v_call: TRBV28
d_call: TRBD1
j_call: TRBJ2-5
cdr3_aa: CASSLSRGLGETQYF
cdr3_nt: TGTGCCAGCAGTCTCTCCAGGGGGCTTGGTGAGACCCAGTACTTC

v_call: TRBV6-5
d_call: .
j_call: TRBJ1-6
cdr3_aa: CASNANRNNSPLHF
cdr3_nt: TGTGCCAGCAACGCGAACCGGAATAATTCACCCCTCCACTTT

v_call: TRBV2
d_call: TRBD2
j_call: TRBJ2-5
cdr3_aa: CASKTSQQWGQYF
cdr3_nt: TGTGCCAGCAAGACTAGCCAGCAGTGGGGCCAGTACTTC

v_call: TRBV20-1
d_call: .
j_call: TRBJ2-1
cdr3_aa: CSARATGYNEQFF
cdr3_nt: TGCAGTGCTAGAGCTACCGGATACAATGAGCAGTTCTTC

v_call: TRBV4-3
d_call: TRBD2
j_call: TRBJ2-3
cdr3_aa: CASSLGGGAGDTQYF
cdr3_nt: TGCGCCAGCAGCCTCGGCGGGGGGGCCGGAGATACGCAGTATTTT

v_call: TRBV24-1
d_call: .
j_call: TRBJ2-2
cdr3_aa: CATELPQPGGTGELFF
cdr3_nt: TGTGCCACCGAACTCCCACAGCCCGGCGGAACCGGGGAGCTGTTTTTT

v_call: TRBV20-1
d_call: .
j_call: TRBJ1-5
cdr3_aa: CSARGSNQPQHF
cdr3_nt: TGCAGTGCTAGGGGGAGCAATCAGCCCCAGCATTTT

v_call: TRBV18
d_call: TRBD1
j_call: TRBJ2-5
cdr3_aa: CASSQQTGQGETQYF
cdr3_nt: TGTGCCAGCTCACAACAGACAGGGCAAGGGGAGACCCAGTACTTC

v_call: TRBV4-3
d_call: .
j_call: TRBJ2-1
cdr3_aa: CASSRTTPGEQFF
cdr3_nt: TGCGCCAGCAGCCGTACCACCCCCGGTGAGCAGTTCTTC

v_call: TRBV5-1
d_call: TRBD1
j_call: TRBJ1-1
cdr3_aa: CASSVGQGNTEAFF
cdr3_nt: TGCGCCAGCAGCGTAGGACAGGGAAACACTGAAGCTTTCTTT